The 5 T cell receptor beta chains listed next were all sequenced from one sample in a study of cytomegalovirus exposure and HLA in healthy donors. A multiplex PCR was run with 60 Vbeta primers and 13 Jbeta primers. Profiling relied on immunoSEQ multiplex PCR, and the TCRdb table lists in-frame clones only, not all of them. This sample has approximately 100,000 clones; about 80% occur once, and the top ten carry around 4.1%. Sequencing was done on a sample of PBMCs. Source of these receptors: a man in his forties in good health and CMV-seronegative.

The J gene is TRBJ2-2, the V gene TRBV7-9; D is possibly TRBD2 (6 bases). Trimming took 10 bases from V and 4 from J, leaving 19 bases between them. Germline CDR1 and CDR2: SEHNR and FQNEAQ (reference sequence). The CDR3 totals 15 residues. The CDR3 bases are TGTGCCAACGGTGGGCGGGGCCGGAGCACCGGGGAGCTGTTTTTT. It codes for CANGGRGRSTGELFF.

V is TRBV19 and J is TRBJ1-1; D gene ambiguous. CDR1 is LNHDA, CDR2 SQIVND, per germline (reference sequence). Trimming left V 2 bases short and J 1 base short, with 5 bases between. The CDR3 is made up of 13 amino acids. This chain's CDR3 is CASSILRNTEAFF. In DNA, the CDR3 is TGTGCCAGTAGTATACTCAGGAACACTGAAGCTTTCTTT.

The chain employs TRBV15 and TRBJ2-3, with D possibly matching TRBD1 (6 bases). The V end was cut by 2 bases, the J end by 6 bases, with 12 bases between. The CDR3 extends over 14 amino acids. Germline loops: CDR1 LNHNV, CDR2 YYDKDF (reference sequence). The CDR3, as DNA: TGTGCCACCAGCAGAATCAGGGGAAGTGATACGCAGTATTTT. Amino acid sequence: CATSRIRGSDTQYF.

V and J are TRBV4-3 and TRBJ1-2; the D gene is possibly TRBD1 (6 bases). Germline-derived CDR1 and CDR2 are LGHNA and YSLEER. Trimming stripped 1 base from V and 5 bases from J, with 17 bases between. This CDR3 region has 16 residues. Here the CDR3 DNA reads TGCGCCAGCAGCCAAGGGGGGGGGCTCCCGATATATGGCTACACCTTC. Translating it yields CASSQGGGLPIYGYTF.

This clone is a singleton in its sample. A junction end diverges from the germline sequence, so it may reflect a read error. The chain couples TRBV5-5 to TRBJ1-1; 7 nucleotides line up with TRBD1. CDR3 length: 14 amino acids. The germline gives CDR1 SGHKS, CDR2 YYEKEE (reference sequence). The CDR3 coding sequence is TGTGTCAGCAGCTTGGGACAGCCGGGCACTGAAGCTTTCTTT. Translating gives CVSSLGQPGTEAFF.